This record concerns one T cell receptor beta chain sequence. The data are from a study of cytomegalovirus exposure and HLA in healthy donors. CDR3 length equals 11 residues. Germline V gives CDR1 DFQATT, CDR2 SNEGSKA (reference sequence). Clones were sequenced by immunoSEQ multiplex PCR, and TCRdb holds only the in-frame ones, with some missing. The table shows 130,000 or so clones, with 89% occurring only once. The TCR was taken from a young man in good health and CMV-seronegative. The V and J genes are TRBV20-1 and TRBJ1-1; TRBD1 is a possible D gene (5 bases). The source material was PBMCs. The CDR3 region is CSSDRNTEAFF. As DNA, the CDR3 is TGCAGCTCAGACAGAAACACTGAAGCTTTCTTT.